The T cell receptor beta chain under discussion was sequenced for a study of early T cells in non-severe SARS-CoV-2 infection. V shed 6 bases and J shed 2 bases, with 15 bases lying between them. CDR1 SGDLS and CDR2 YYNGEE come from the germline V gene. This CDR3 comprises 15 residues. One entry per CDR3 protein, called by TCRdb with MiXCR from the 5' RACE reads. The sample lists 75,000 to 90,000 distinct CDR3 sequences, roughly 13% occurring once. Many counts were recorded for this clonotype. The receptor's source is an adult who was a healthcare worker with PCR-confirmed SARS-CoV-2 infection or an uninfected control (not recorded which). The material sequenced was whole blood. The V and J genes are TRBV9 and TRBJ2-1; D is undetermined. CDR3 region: CASTRSISTYNEQFF. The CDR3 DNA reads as TGTGCCAGCACCCGGAGTATTTCTACCTACAATGAGCAGTTCTTC.